A selection of T cell receptor beta chains follows, all from one sample in a study of cytomegalovirus exposure and HLA in healthy donors. Sequencing was performed with immunoSEQ multiplex PCR; in TCRdb, only in-frame clones are kept and a portion is missing. The table has about 270,000 clones, 75% to 90% seen once. Material: PBMCs. The receptors were gathered from a man aged 35 to 55 in good health and CMV-seropositive. Both conserved end residues are part of each CDR3. Each record gives: D gene, clone size, V gene, J gene, CDR3 protein, CDR3 DNA. D genes are given only for firm matches. The size field is filled for only some rows; it gives once, few, many or a size class.

D gene: TRBD1; clone size: -; V gene: TRBV28; J gene: TRBJ2-5; CDR3 protein: CASSFPGTGYDETQYF; CDR3 DNA: TGTGCCAGCAGTTTCCCCGGGACAGGATACGACGAGACCCAGTACTTC
D gene: TRBD2; clone size: -; V gene: TRBV6-1; J gene: TRBJ2-7; CDR3 protein: CASSRAGGYEQYF; CDR3 DNA: TGTGCCAGCAGTCGGGCGGGAGGGTACGAGCAGTACTTC
D gene: TRBD1; clone size: -; V gene: TRBV7-2; J gene: TRBJ2-5; CDR3 protein: CASSYGLGTGEETQYF; CDR3 DNA: TGTGCCAGCAGTTACGGCTTGGGGACAGGGGAAGAGACCCAGTACTTC
D gene: -; clone size: -; V gene: TRBV5-1; J gene: TRBJ2-7; CDR3 protein: CASSPFSGASYEQYF; CDR3 DNA: TGCGCCAGCAGCCCCTTTAGCGGAGCCTCCTACGAGCAGTACTTC
D gene: -; clone size: -; V gene: TRBV14; J gene: TRBJ1-2; CDR3 protein: CASSQTLQADYGYTF; CDR3 DNA: TGTGCCAGCAGCCAAACCCTCCAGGCCGACTATGGCTACACCTTC
D gene: -; clone size: -; V gene: TRBV5-5; J gene: TRBJ2-3; CDR3 protein: CASSLYVDTQYF; CDR3 DNA: TGTGCCAGCAGCTTGTATGTGGATACGCAGTATTTT
D gene: -; clone size: -; V gene: TRBV27; J gene: TRBJ2-1; CDR3 protein: CASSLSGTSAYNEQFF; CDR3 DNA: TGTGCCAGCAGTTTATCTGGGACATCAGCCTACAATGAGCAGTTCTTC
D gene: -; clone size: -; V gene: TRBV28; J gene: TRBJ1-5; CDR3 protein: CASSTGQKLNQPQHF; CDR3 DNA: TGTGCCAGCAGCACGGGACAAAAGTTGAATCAGCCCCAGCATTTT
D gene: -; clone size: -; V gene: TRBV7-8; J gene: TRBJ1-4; CDR3 protein: CASSTRTASNEKLFF; CDR3 DNA: TGTGCCAGCAGCACCAGGACAGCTAGTAATGAAAAACTGTTTTTT
D gene: -; clone size: -; V gene: TRBV27; J gene: TRBJ1-4; CDR3 protein: CASGLLGAIEKLFF; CDR3 DNA: TGTGCCAGCGGACTGCTGGGGGCGATTGAAAAACTGTTTTTT
D gene: -; clone size: -; V gene: TRBV5-6; J gene: TRBJ2-7; CDR3 protein: CASSVPGTGAHEQYF; CDR3 DNA: TGTGCCAGCAGCGTTCCCGGGACTGGGGCCCACGAGCAGTACTTC
D gene: -; clone size: -; V gene: TRBV29-1; J gene: TRBJ1-3; CDR3 protein: CSADLGAGNTIYF; CDR3 DNA: TGCAGCGCAGACCTAGGGGCTGGAAACACCATATATTTT
D gene: TRBD2; clone size: -; V gene: TRBV4-2; J gene: TRBJ2-1; CDR3 protein: CASSRLAGGGNEQFF; CDR3 DNA: TGTGCCAGCAGCCGGTTAGCGGGCGGTGGCAATGAGCAGTTCTTC
D gene: TRBD2; clone size: -; V gene: TRBV18; J gene: TRBJ2-7; CDR3 protein: CASSPPGLAGTSYEQYF; CDR3 DNA: TGTGCCAGCTCACCTCCCGGACTAGCGGGTACTTCCTACGAGCAGTACTTC
D gene: -; clone size: -; V gene: TRBV5-1; J gene: TRBJ2-5; CDR3 protein: CASSLGVGSRETQYF; CDR3 DNA: TGCGCCAGCAGCCTCGGGGTGGGGTCCCGAGAGACCCAGTACTTC
D gene: -; clone size: -; V gene: TRBV4-1; J gene: TRBJ1-5; CDR3 protein: CASSPDSLNQPQHF; CDR3 DNA: TGCGCCAGCAGCCCGGACAGCTTAAATCAGCCCCAGCATTTT
D gene: TRBD2; clone size: few; V gene: TRBV4-1; J gene: TRBJ2-1; CDR3 protein: CASSQGAVAGRSSYNEQFF; CDR3 DNA: TGCGCCAGCAGCCAAGGGGCTGTAGCGGGCCGAAGCTCCTACAATGAGCAGTTCTTC
D gene: TRBD2; clone size: once; V gene: TRBV27; J gene: TRBJ2-7; CDR3 protein: CASSLGTTGRDTYEQYF; CDR3 DNA: TGTGCCAGCAGTCTCGGGACTACCGGTCGCGATACCTACGAGCAGTACTTC
D gene: -; clone size: -; V gene: TRBV9; J gene: TRBJ2-7; CDR3 protein: CASSAGHLYEQYF; CDR3 DNA: TGTGCCAGCAGCGCCGGACACCTCTACGAGCAGTACTTC
D gene: -; clone size: -; V gene: TRBV2; J gene: TRBJ2-7; CDR3 protein: CASRPRGSTAEQYF; CDR3 DNA: TGTGCCAGCAGGCCCCGCGGATCCACTGCCGAGCAGTACTTC
D gene: -; clone size: -; V gene: TRBV11-2; J gene: TRBJ2-1; CDR3 protein: CASSSGKYNEQFF; CDR3 DNA: TGTGCCAGCAGCTCCGGGAAATACAATGAGCAGTTCTTC
D gene: -; clone size: -; V gene: TRBV5-1; J gene: TRBJ1-1; CDR3 protein: CASSLETALNTEAFF; CDR3 DNA: TGCGCCAGCAGCTTGGAAACAGCACTGAACACTGAAGCTTTCTTT
D gene: TRBD1; clone size: -; V gene: TRBV7-2; J gene: TRBJ1-1; CDR3 protein: CASSLGQTNTEAFF; CDR3 DNA: TGTGCCAGCAGCTTGGGACAGACGAACACTGAAGCTTTCTTT
D gene: -; clone size: -; V gene: TRBV21-1; J gene: TRBJ2-5; CDR3 protein: CARLPDRPRIGTQYF; CDR3 DNA: TGTGCGAGACTGCCCGACAGGCCCCGGATTGGGACCCAGTACTTC
D gene: TRBD2; clone size: -; V gene: TRBV4-3; J gene: TRBJ2-7; CDR3 protein: CASSQDFGRGEAGGYEQYF; CDR3 DNA: TGCGCCAGCAGCCAAGATTTTGGCAGGGGAGAAGCGGGAGGTTACGAGCAGTACTTC
D gene: -; clone size: -; V gene: TRBV7-8; J gene: TRBJ2-3; CDR3 protein: CASSLVRDTQYF; CDR3 DNA: TGTGCCAGCAGCTTAGTTCGAGATACGCAGTATTTT
D gene: TRBD1; clone size: -; V gene: TRBV5-1; J gene: TRBJ1-6; CDR3 protein: CASSHPGQGGHSLHF; CDR3 DNA: TGCGCCAGCAGCCATCCGGGACAGGGCGGACATTCCCTCCACTTT
D gene: TRBD1; clone size: -; V gene: TRBV19; J gene: TRBJ2-2; CDR3 protein: CASSVGTGWSGELFF; CDR3 DNA: TGTGCCAGCTCGGTAGGGACAGGGTGGAGCGGGGAGCTGTTTTTT
D gene: TRBD1; clone size: -; V gene: TRBV6-5; J gene: TRBJ1-2; CDR3 protein: CASRLTGGAGYTF; CDR3 DNA: TGTGCCAGCAGACTAACAGGGGGCGCAGGCTACACCTTC
D gene: -; clone size: -; V gene: TRBV7-2; J gene: TRBJ1-1; CDR3 protein: CASSLGGTTNTEAFF; CDR3 DNA: TGTGCCAGCAGCTTAGGTGGGACAACGAACACTGAAGCTTTCTTT
D gene: TRBD2; clone size: -; V gene: TRBV4-1; J gene: TRBJ2-7; CDR3 protein: CASSQGSAGATYEQYF; CDR3 DNA: TGCGCCAGCAGCCAAGGGTCGGCGGGAGCCACGTACGAGCAGTACTTC
D gene: -; clone size: -; V gene: TRBV19; J gene: TRBJ1-1; CDR3 protein: CASSIVEGGNTEAFF; CDR3 DNA: TGTGCCAGTAGTATAGTGGAGGGCGGGAACACTGAAGCTTTCTTT
D gene: TRBD1; clone size: -; V gene: TRBV28; J gene: TRBJ1-5; CDR3 protein: CASSPDREWNQPQHF; CDR3 DNA: TGTGCCAGCAGCCCGGACAGGGAATGGAATCAGCCCCAGCATTTT
D gene: TRBD2; clone size: -; V gene: TRBV5-1; J gene: TRBJ2-1; CDR3 protein: CASSLAASGYNGQFF; CDR3 DNA: TGCGCCAGCAGCTTGGCGGCTAGCGGTTACAATGGGCAGTTCTTC
D gene: TRBD1; clone size: -; V gene: TRBV6-5; J gene: TRBJ2-2; CDR3 protein: CASSSVQGFDTGELFF; CDR3 DNA: TGTGCCAGCAGTTCTGTACAGGGGTTTGACACCGGGGAGCTGTTTTTT
D gene: -; clone size: -; V gene: TRBV6-6; J gene: TRBJ1-2; CDR3 protein: CASSYSRENGYTF; CDR3 DNA: TGTGCCAGCAGTTACTCACGGGAAAATGGCTACACCTTC
D gene: -; clone size: hyperexpanded; V gene: TRBV4-3; J gene: TRBJ1-1; CDR3 protein: CASSQDVAGIMNTEAFF; CDR3 DNA: TGCGCCAGCAGCCAAGATGTGGCAGGGATAATGAACACTGAAGCTTTCTTT